A single sample is the source of the 23 T cell receptor beta chains below, sequenced in a study of blood T cell repertoires in COVID-19. Some clones are missing from TCRdb's copy, which holds only in-frame ones; the method was immunoSEQ multiplex PCR. The data contain 45,000 to 55,000 clones, around 86% of them singletons. Sample: peripheral blood. These receptors all come from a woman of 80 years or more with acute or convalescent COVID-19.

The chain has TRBV6-5 and TRBJ2-7; TRBD2 might be the D (6 bases). This CDR3 is built from 14 residues. V shed 6 bases and J shed 2 bases, with 14 bases lying between them. CDR1 is MNHEY and CDR2 is SVGAGI in the germline V gene. CDR3 sequence (DNA): TGTGCCAGCAGCCCGGACTACCCCCCCTACGAGCAGTACGTC. It is translated as CASSPDYPPYEQYV.

This clone was observed once. The chain couples TRBV5-4 to TRBJ2-7; TRBD1 agrees at 7 bases. V shed 4 bases, J shed 1 base, and the junction held 8 bases outside the gene matches. Germline V gene lookup returns CDR1 SGHNT and CDR2 YYREEE (reference sequence). The CDR3 length is 15 residues. Here the CDR3 reads CASSEGTVASYEQYV. DNA for the CDR3: TGTGCCAGCAGCGAGGGGACAGTTGCTTCCTACGAGCAGTACGTC.

This chain links TRBV7-6 with TRBJ1-6; a possible D gene is TRBD1 (5 bases). V was clipped by 1 base and J by 7 bases, with 8 bases between them. Germline-derived CDR1 and CDR2 are SGHVS and FNYEAQ. CDR3 size: 14 residues. The CDR3 reads CASSLGGANSPLHF. Written as DNA, the CDR3 is TGTGCCAGCAGCTTAGGCGGGGCGAATTCACCCCTCCACTTT. Complete variable domain (other parts from reference TRBV7-6 and TRBJ1-6): GAGVSQSPRYKVTKRGQDVALRCDPISGHVSLYWYRQALGQGPEFLTYFNYEAQQDKSGLPNDRFSAERPEGSISTLTIQRTEQRDSAMYRCASSLGGANSPLHFGNGTRLTVT.

The chain links TRBV5-6 to TRBJ1-2; D is undetermined. V lost 4 bases to trimming and J lost 7 bases, with 14 bases between them. The CDR3 runs to 13 residues. Germline V lookup: CDR1 SGHDT, CDR2 YYEEEE. CDR3 protein: CASSPPVIGGYTF. CDR3 nucleotides: TGTGCCAGCAGCCCCCCTGTTATCGGTGGCTACACCTTC.

The rearrangement joins TRBV7-3 to TRBJ1-6; D not certain. The CDR3 loop spans 13 amino acids. Germline V gene sequence: CDR1 SGHTA, CDR2 FQGTGA. Trimming removed 5 bases at V and 10 bases at J, with 12 bases between. Here the CDR3 DNA reads TGTGCCAGCAGCCGAGATAACGAATCACCCCTCCACTTT. As protein: CASSRDNESPLHF.

The V gene is TRBV7-9, the J gene TRBJ1-6; D might be TRBD1 (6 bases). Looked up from germline, CDR1 is SEHNR and CDR2 is FQNEAQ (reference sequence). V was pared by 5 bases and J by 7 bases, with 15 bases between. The CDR3 sequence is 15 residues long. Written as DNA, the CDR3 is TGTGCCAGCAGCCCTGTCCAGGGGAGAAATTCACCCCTCCACTTT. Translated, it gives CASSPVQGRNSPLHF.

The chain uses TRBV6-5 and TRBJ2-3, with D possibly matching TRBD2 (5 bases). Trimming cost V 2 bases and J 1 base, with 7 bases left between them. CDR3 length: 14 amino acids. Germline assignment: CDR1 MNHEY and CDR2 SVGAGI. The CDR3 coding sequence is TGTGCCAGCAGTTACGACTACCGCACAGATACGCAGTATTTT. Translation gives CASSYDYRTDTQYF.

The chain links TRBV7-9 to TRBJ1-1; D is possibly TRBD1 (6 bases). From germline, CDR1 is SEHNR and CDR2 FQNEAQ (reference sequence). V lost 1 base, J lost 3 bases, and 12 bases lay in between. The CDR3 has 15 residues. Here the CDR3 DNA reads TGTGCCAGCAGCTTAGGAGACAGGATAGACACTGAAGCTTTCTTT. As protein: CASSLGDRIDTEAFF. The full variable domain, its missing parts supplied by reference TRBV7-9 and TRBJ1-1, is DTGVSQNPRHKITKRGQNVTFRCDPISEHNRLYWYRQTLGQGPEFLTYFQNEAQLEKSRLLSDRFSAERPKGSFSTLEIQRTEQGDSAMYLCASSLGDRIDTEAFFGQGTRLTVV.

This clone was seen only once. The genes are TRBV10-1 and TRBJ2-2; unclear D gene. Trimming cost V 4 bases and J 7 bases, with 7 bases left between them. This CDR3 has 12 residues. Germline V gene sequence: CDR1 WNHNN, CDR2 SYGVQD (reference sequence). The CDR3 region has the DNA TGCGCCAGCAGTGTGGGCCTCGGGGAGCTGTTTTTT. It is translated as CASSVGLGELFF.

The V call is TRBV30, the J call TRBJ2-2; D unresolved. The germline V gene has CDR1 GTSNPN and CDR2 SVGIG (reference sequence). Trimming removed 3 bases from V and 4 bases from J, with 9 bases in between. The CDR3 runs 13 residues. CDR3 coding DNA: TGTGCCTGGAGAATCAGTCCCACCGGGGAGCTGTTTTTT. Its protein is CAWRISPTGELFF. The full variable domain, completed using reference TRBV30 and TRBJ2-2, is SQTIHQWPATLVQPVGSPLSLECTVEGTSNPNLYWYRQAAGRGLQLLFYSVGIGQISSEVPQNLSASRPQDRQFILSSKKLLLSDSGFYLCAWRISPTGELFFGEGSRLTVL.

The chain links TRBV29-1 to TRBJ1-2, with 7 positions matching TRBD1. J gave up 8 bases and V 6 bases, and 9 bases lay outside the gene matches. Germline values: CDR1 SQVTM, CDR2 ANQGSEA. CDR3 length: 12 amino acids. CDR3 nucleotides: TGCAGCGTGGATGACAGGGCCGCGGGCTACACCTTC. It specifies CSVDDRAAGYTF.

In this sample, this clone turned up once. The chain combines TRBV7-9 with TRBJ2-1; a weak D match, TRBD2 (6 bases). The germline CDR1 and CDR2 sequences are SEHNR and FQNEAQ (reference sequence). The CDR3 loop spans 14 amino acids. With 3 bases removed from V and 4 bases from J, the gap between germline ends came to 10 bases. The CDR3 loop is CASSLSGRYNEQFF. In nucleotides, the CDR3 is TGTGCCAGCAGCTTGTCCGGGAGATACAATGAGCAGTTCTTC. Combining the CDR3 with reference TRBV7-9 and TRBJ2-1 gives the whole variable domain DTGVSQNPRHKITKRGQNVTFRCDPISEHNRLYWYRQTLGQGPEFLTYFQNEAQLEKSRLLSDRFSAERPKGSFSTLEIQRTEQGDSAMYLCASSLSGRYNEQFFGPGTRLTVL.

This chain uses TRBV19 with TRBJ1-6; D remains ambiguous. This CDR3 is 15 amino acids long. With 9 bases removed from V and 1 base from J, the gap between germline ends came to 13 bases. Per the germline V gene, CDR1 is LNHDA and CDR2 is SQIVND (reference sequence). The CDR3 nucleotides read TGTGCCAGCCGGGGAGCCGATTCCTATAATTCACCCCTCCACTTT. This gives the protein CASRGADSYNSPLHF. The variable domain in full, with the rest retrieved from reference TRBV19 and TRBJ1-6, is DGGITQSPKYLFRKEGQNVTLSCEQNLNHDAMYWYRQDPGQGLRLIYYSQIVNDFQKGDIAEGYSVSREKKESFPLTVTSAQKNPTAFYLCASRGADSYNSPLHFGNGTRLTVT.

The chain carries TRBV7-2 and TRBJ2-7; TRBD2 aligns across 7 bases. V lost 3 bases, J lost 6 bases, and 5 bases stayed unmatched. CDR1 SGHTA and CDR2 FQGNSA come from the germline V gene. CDR3 length: 13 residues. The CDR3, as DNA: TGTGCCAGCAGCTTGTCAGCGGGAAGCGAGCAGTACGTC. This encodes CASSLSAGSEQYV.

This clone has only one observation. V gene TRBV10-3 combines with J gene TRBJ2-5; D call uncertain. The CDR3 has 11 amino acids. V shed 2 bases and J shed 5 bases, with 3 bases lying between them. In germline, CDR1 is ENHRY, CDR2 SYGVKD. CDR3 coding DNA: TGTGCCATCAGTGAGGGCGAGACCCAGTACTTC. Amino acid sequence: CAISEGETQYF.

This clone was counted once. V gene TRBV19 combines with J gene TRBJ2-2, with D possibly being TRBD2 (7 bases). The CDR3 runs to 15 residues. CDR1 is LNHDA and CDR2 is SQIVND in the germline V gene (reference sequence). The ends were cut back, 3 bases at V and 4 bases at J, with 12 bases in the middle. CDR3 sequence (DNA): TGTGCCAGTAGTATGACGGGGGGCAGCACCGGGGAGCTGTTTTTT. Protein: CASSMTGGSTGELFF.

The rearrangement joins TRBV20-1 to TRBJ2-5; the D gene is possibly TRBD2 (5 bases). Trimming removed 5 bases from V and 2 bases from J, with 15 bases in between. Germline CDR1 DFQATT, CDR2 SNEGSKA (reference sequence). The CDR3 spans 14 residues. The CDR3 nucleotides read TGCAGTGCTGGTGGACTTGGAAAACAAGAGACCCAGTACTTC. It encodes CSAGGLGKQETQYF.

The V and J genes are TRBV5-1 and TRBJ2-2; D is perhaps TRBD2 (6 bases). The CDR3 has 13 amino acids. Per the germline V gene, CDR1 is SGHRS and CDR2 is YFSETQ. Trimming stripped 5 bases from V and 5 bases from J, with 10 bases between. The CDR3 DNA reads TGCGCCAGCAGGTCGCGGGAAACCGGGGAGCTGTTTTTT. Its protein is CASRSRETGELFF.

The gene calls are TRBV18 and TRBJ1-1; D is possibly TRBD1 (6 bases). The CDR3 is 15 residues long. V lost 3 bases, J lost 2 bases, and 13 bases lay in between. Germline V gives CDR1 KGHSH, CDR2 LQKENI. CDR3 in amino acids: CASSPDSKLNTEAFF. CDR3 DNA sequence: TGTGCCAGCTCACCGGACAGTAAGCTTAACACTGAAGCTTTCTTT. Using reference TRBV18 and TRBJ1-1 for the parts outside the CDR3, the full variable domain is NAGVMQNPRHLVRRRGQEARLRCSPMKGHSHVYWYRQLPEEGLKFMVYLQKENIIDESGMPKERFSAEFPKEGPSILRIQQVVRGDSAAYFCASSPDSKLNTEAFFGQGTRLTVV.

The chain employs TRBV29-1 and TRBJ2-7; 8 bases agree with TRBD1. After removal of 4 bases from V and 2 bases from J, the junction contained 4 bases not matched to a gene. CDR1 SQVTM and CDR2 ANQGSEA come from the germline V gene. CDR3 size: 13 residues. CDR3 residues: CSVAGTGPYEQYF. Here the CDR3 DNA reads TGCAGCGTTGCCGGGACAGGACCCTACGAGCAGTACTTC.

The chain carries TRBV19 and TRBJ2-4, with a tentative D call TRBD1 (7 bases). This CDR3 is built from 15 residues. Trimming stripped 7 bases from V and 0 bases from J, with 13 bases between. Germline V lookup: CDR1 LNHDA, CDR2 SQIVND (reference sequence). The CDR3 spells CASTSGGLAKNIQYF. The DNA of the CDR3 is TGTGCCAGTACGTCAGGGGGGCTAGCCAAAAACATTCAGTACTTC.

The J gene is TRBJ2-7, the V gene TRBV29-1, with D possibly TRBD1 on 7 matching bases. Trimming removed 0 bases from V and 5 bases from J, with 23 bases in between. Germline V CDR1 and CDR2: SQVTM, ANQGSEA. This CDR3 spans 17 amino acids. DNA of the CDR3: TGCAGCGTTGAAGATCCGGGGGCACAGGGGAGCGTCAACGAGCAGTACTTC. It is translated as CSVEDPGAQGSVNEQYF.

This clone was seen a single time. The CDR3 reads CSVQGQTDTQYF. In nucleotides, the CDR3 is TGCAGCGTCCAGGGACAGACAGATACGCAGTATTTT. This chain connects TRBV29-1 to TRBJ2-3; 7 nucleotides agree with TRBD1. Looked up from germline, CDR1 is SQVTM and CDR2 is ANQGSEA. V lost 6 bases to trimming and J lost 3 bases; unmatched junction nucleotides: 3. CDR3 length equals 12 residues.